The next 30 T cell receptor beta chains were all read from a single sample in a study of T cell responses to AZD1222 COVID-19 vaccine. The repertoire was sequenced with immunoSEQ multiplex PCR; TCRdb's copy has only in-frame clones and lacks some. The data contain about 120,000 clones, around 85% of them singletons. The input for sequencing was peripheral blood, taken on day 0 of MenACWY control vaccination. The receptors stem from an adult in good health.

The rearrangement joins TRBV10-2 to TRBJ2-3; D not certain. From germline, CDR1 is WSHSY and CDR2 SAAADI. The V gene lost 3 bases and the J gene lost 2 bases, with 6 bases spanning the gap. The CDR3 has 13 amino acids. The CDR3: CASSDEATDTQYF. CDR3 nucleotide sequence: TGCGCCAGCAGTGATGAAGCCACAGATACGCAGTATTTT.

The J gene is TRBJ1-5, the V gene TRBV30; D possibly corresponds to TRBD1 (5 bases). Trimming took 5 bases from V and 4 from J, leaving 12 bases between them. The CDR3 contains 13 residues. The germline V gene encodes CDR1 GTSNPN and CDR2 SVGIG (reference sequence). CDR3 DNA: TGTGCCTGGTCCATTCAGGGAAATCAGCCCCAGCATTTT. It yields the protein CAWSIQGNQPQHF.

This chain connects TRBV7-2 to TRBJ2-5, with 7 bases matching TRBD1. The germline V gene encodes CDR1 SGHTA and CDR2 FQGNSA. CDR3 length: 15 amino acids. Unmatched junction bases numbered 3, after V lost 0 bases and J lost 2 bases. In DNA form, the CDR3 reads TGTGCCAGCAGCTTAGCGACAGGGAGACAAGAGACCCAGTACTTC. This gives the protein CASSLATGRQETQYF. Supplemented by reference TRBV7-2 and TRBJ2-5, the full variable domain reads GAGVSQSPSNKVTEKGKDVELRCDPISGHTALYWYRQSLGQGLEFLIYFQGNSAPDKSGLPSDRFSAERTGGSVSTLTIQRTQQEDSAVYLCASSLATGRQETQYFGPGTRLLVL.

This clone has just one count. The chain employs TRBV5-1 and TRBJ1-2; D remains ambiguous. Germline V gene lookup returns CDR1 SGHRS and CDR2 YFSETQ. Trimming stripped 0 bases from V and 1 base from J, with 13 bases between. There are 16 residues in the CDR3. The CDR3 loop is CASSLGSAGLNYGYTF. As DNA, the CDR3 is TGCGCCAGCAGCTTGGGCTCGGCAGGCCTTAACTATGGCTACACCTTC.

The CDR3 sequence: CASSQDIPGRVGGNTIYF. The CDR3 bases are TGTGCCAGCAGCCAAGATATACCCGGGAGGGTTGGTGGAAACACCATATATTTT. The chain links TRBV3-1 (or the pseudogene TRBV3-2) to TRBJ1-3; unclear D gene. Germline V gene data show CDR1 as LGHDT and CDR2 as YNNKEL (reference sequence). The CDR3 is made up of 18 amino acids. V lost 0 bases and J lost 3, with 18 bases in between.

The V gene is TRBV2, the J gene TRBJ1-2; D is possibly TRBD1 (5 bases). V was pared by 7 bases and J by 3 bases, with 9 bases between. The germline V gene has CDR1 SNHLY and CDR2 FYNNEI. CDR3 length: 12 residues. As DNA, the CDR3 is TGTGCCAGCACGGGACTAGACTATGGCTACACCTTC. As protein: CASTGLDYGYTF.

V is TRBV18 and J is TRBJ2-6; tentatively, D is TRBD2 (6 bases). V was pared by 0 bases and J by 0 bases, with 12 bases between. Germline V lookup: CDR1 KGHSH, CDR2 LQKENI. The CDR3 is made up of 18 amino acids. The CDR3 sequence is CASSPPGLKLSGANVLTF. DNA for the CDR3: TGTGCCAGCTCACCACCAGGACTAAAACTCTCTGGGGCCAACGTCCTGACTTTC.

CDR3 in amino acids: CASSPDVGGYTF. CDR3 bases: TGTGCCAGCAGCCCCGACGTGGGTGGCTACACCTTC. V is TRBV7-8 and J is TRBJ1-2; D is unresolved. Deletions cut 5 bases from V and 7 bases from J, with 11 bases between. Germline-derived CDR1 and CDR2 are SGHVS and FQNEAQ. The CDR3 has 12 amino acids.

The V and J genes are TRBV11-3 and TRBJ2-7; D gene ambiguous. Per germline, CDR1 SGHNT and CDR2 YENEEA. CDR3 length equals 14 residues. The ends were cut back, 3 bases at V and 0 bases at J, with 9 bases in the middle. CDR3 nucleotides: TGTGCCAGCAGCTTTGACGGCAGCTCCTACGAGCAGTACTTC. Translated, it gives CASSFDGSSYEQYF.

The chain combines TRBV19 with TRBJ1-3; D is uncertain. CDR3 length equals 13 residues. The germline CDR1 and CDR2 sequences are LNHDA and SQIVND (reference sequence). V dropped 4 bases and J dropped 4 bases, with 8 bases sitting between them. The CDR3 protein is CASSTRLGNTIYF. The CDR3 nucleotides are TGTGCCAGTAGTACTAGATTGGGAAACACCATATATTTT.

CDR3 DNA sequence: TGTGCCAGTAGTAAGCGGATTAATCAGCCCCAGCATTTT. Translation: CASSKRINQPQHF. The V and J genes are TRBV19 and TRBJ1-5, with D hard to call. Trimming left V 4 bases short and J 4 bases short, with 8 bases between. CDR1 is LNHDA, CDR2 SQIVND, per germline (reference sequence). The CDR3 consists of 13 residues.

The CDR3 sequence is CAWSVGLSGTEAFF. The CDR3 DNA reads as TGTGCCTGGAGTGTAGGCTTAAGCGGCACTGAAGCTTTCTTT. V and J are TRBV30 and TRBJ1-1; D gene uncertain. This CDR3 has 14 residues. Per the germline V gene, CDR1 is GTSNPN and CDR2 is SVGIG (reference sequence). Trimming removed 0 bases at V and 4 bases at J, with 12 bases between. The whole variable domain, filled in from reference TRBV30 and TRBJ1-1, reads SQTIHQWPATLVQPVGSPLSLECTVEGTSNPNLYWYRQAAGRGLQLLFYSVGIGQISSEVPQNLSASRPQDRQFILSSKKLLLSDSGFYLCAWSVGLSGTEAFFGQGTRLTVV.

The gene calls are TRBV10-3 and TRBJ1-6; D is ambiguous. The CDR3 has 17 residues. Trimming left V 0 bases short and J 3 bases short, with 12 bases between. Per the germline V gene, CDR1 is ENHRY and CDR2 is SYGVKD. DNA of the CDR3: TGTGCCATCAGTGAGTCGATAGGGCTTCTCTATAATTCACCCCTCCACTTT. Translation gives CAISESIGLLYNSPLHF.

The rearrangement uses TRBV30 and TRBJ1-2; D is undetermined. The CDR3 consists of 11 residues. Trimming took off 5 bases at V and 6 bases at J, with 10 bases between the two ends. The germline CDR1 and CDR2 sequences are GTSNPN and SVGIG (reference sequence). The CDR3 protein is CAWHFSNGYTF. The CDR3 coding sequence is TGTGCCTGGCATTTTAGTAATGGCTACACCTTC.

This chain links TRBV4-1 with TRBJ1-1; TRBD1 is a possible D gene (5 bases). This CDR3 region has 18 residues. Per germline, CDR1 MGHRA and CDR2 YSYEKL. Trimming shortened V by 3 bases and J by 6 bases, and 26 bases separated the two germline ends. CDR3 sequence (DNA): TGCGCCAGCAGCCAGGTGCCCTTCCCCTACCCGGAGGGACCTGAAGCTTTCTTT. This translates into CASSQVPFPYPEGPEAFF.

This sequence joins TRBV6-2 or TRBV6-3 and TRBJ1-1; no firm D call. V gave up 0 bases and J gave up 5 bases, with 19 bases separating them. The CDR3 has 17 residues. The V gene's germline CDR1 is MNHEY and CDR2 SVGEGT. DNA for the CDR3: TGTGCCAGCAGTTACTCCTGGGCAGACCCTAGTCGGACTGAAGCTTTCTTT. This encodes CASSYSWADPSRTEAFF.

V usage is TRBV18 and J usage is TRBJ1-5; D is undetermined. Germline V gene lookup returns CDR1 KGHSH and CDR2 LQKENI. V was trimmed by 6 bases and J by 1 base, leaving 10 bases between them. The CDR3 extends over 14 amino acids. The DNA for the CDR3 is TGTGCCAGCTCCGCTTCTGGAAGCAATCAGCCCCAGCATTTT. Its translation: CASSASGSNQPQHF.

This rearrangement joins TRBV3-1 (or the pseudogene TRBV3-2) to TRBJ2-1; tentatively, D is TRBD2 (5 bases). The V gene lost 0 bases and the J gene lost 8 bases, with 11 bases spanning the gap. Germline loops: CDR1 LGHDT, CDR2 YNNKEL (reference sequence). The CDR3 runs 14 residues. CDR3 bases: TGTGCCAGCAGCCAAGATTGGCAGGACTATGAGCAGTTCTTC. Translated: CASSQDWQDYEQFF.

The chain uses TRBV6-5 and TRBJ2-1, with 9 bases fitting TRBD1. Germline CDR1 and CDR2: MNHEY and SVGAGI. After removal of 5 bases from V and 10 bases from J, the junction contained 9 bases not matched to a gene. This CDR3 has 14 amino acids. DNA for the CDR3: TGTGCCAGCAGTCGACCCTCGACAGGGGGAGAGCAGTTCTTC. Its protein product is CASSRPSTGGEQFF.

This rearrangement joins TRBV5-6 to TRBJ1-1; D unclear. V was pared by 0 bases and J by 8 bases, with 17 bases between. The germline V gene has CDR1 SGHDT and CDR2 YYEEEE. The CDR3 contains 15 residues. This CDR3 is CASSLVFEASGEAFF. CDR3 DNA: TGTGCCAGCAGCTTGGTGTTTGAGGCCTCGGGCGAAGCTTTCTTT.

V usage is TRBV4-1 and J usage is TRBJ2-3; D is possibly TRBD1 (6 bases). The V and J ends lost 5 bases and 2 bases respectively, with 17 bases between them. This CDR3 is built from 16 residues. The germline V gene has CDR1 MGHRA and CDR2 YSYEKL. The CDR3 bases are TGCGCCAGCAGCTCCCGAATGAGGGGGACCACAGATACGCAGTATTTT. Residues: CASSSRMRGTTDTQYF.

This chain uses TRBV19 with TRBJ1-4; 8 bases agree with TRBD1. V lost 8 bases to trimming and J lost 2 bases; unmatched junction nucleotides: 10. CDR3 size: 16 residues. Germline lookup yields CDR1 LNHDA and CDR2 SQIVND (reference sequence). Written as DNA, the CDR3 is TGTGCCAGTTCCCCTGCCCGGGACAGGACTAATGAAAAACTGTTTTTT. This sequence encodes CASSPARDRTNEKLFF.

The J gene is TRBJ2-1, the V gene TRBV9; possibly TRBD1 for D (6 bases). The CDR3 runs to 14 residues. Trimming stripped 3 bases from V and 9 bases from J, with 16 bases between. Per the germline V gene, CDR1 is SGDLS and CDR2 is YYNGEE. The CDR3 nucleotides read TGTGCCAGCAGCGAGGTAGACAGGTTCGGTGAGCAGTTCTTC. This encodes CASSEVDRFGEQFF.

The V and J genes are TRBV18 and TRBJ2-3; D is possibly TRBD1 (5 bases). The V end was cut by 4 bases, the J end by 5 bases, with 13 bases between. This CDR3 comprises 14 residues. Germline assignment: CDR1 KGHSH and CDR2 LQKENI. CDR3 sequence reads: CASSRASGLDTQYF. CDR3 nucleotide sequence: TGTGCCAGCTCACGGGCCTCAGGGTTAGATACGCAGTATTTT.

This clone has a handful of counts. The chain combines TRBV28 with TRBJ1-5, with a weak D call TRBD1 (6 bases). V gave up 6 bases and J gave up 12 bases, with 18 bases separating them. The CDR3 covers 13 residues. CDR1 is MDHEN, CDR2 SYDVKM, per germline. The DNA for the CDR3 is TGTGCCAGCAGGCGAAACACAGGGACCCACCAGCATTTT. Translating gives CASRRNTGTHQHF.

The chain joins TRBV5-4 to TRBJ2-7; D is undetermined. There are 13 residues in the CDR3. Germline V lookup: CDR1 SGHNT, CDR2 YYREEE (reference sequence). The V and J ends lost 1 base and 4 bases respectively, with 9 bases between them. The chain's CDR3 is CASSLISEYEQYF. In DNA form, the CDR3 reads TGTGCCAGCAGCTTGATCTCAGAGTACGAGCAGTACTTC. The full variable domain, in which reference TRBV5-4 and TRBJ2-7 provide the parts outside the CDR3, is ETGVTQSPTHLIKTRGQQVTLRCSSQSGHNTVSWYQQALGQGPQFIFQYYREEENGRGNFPPRFSGLQFPNYSSELNVNALELDDSALYLCASSLISEYEQYFGPGTRLTVT.

The chain has TRBV28 and TRBJ1-3, with D hard to call. Trimming stripped 2 bases from V and 2 bases from J, with 16 bases between. The CDR3 totals 17 residues. The V gene's germline CDR1 is MDHEN and CDR2 SYDVKM. In nucleotides, the CDR3 is TGTGCCAGCAGTTTAGGGTACCCCAGGATCCCTGGAAACACCATATATTTT. Its protein is CASSLGYPRIPGNTIYF.

J is TRBJ2-5 and V is TRBV18; weak D call: TRBD2 (5 bases). CDR1 is KGHSH and CDR2 is LQKENI in the germline V gene. This CDR3 spans 13 amino acids. The V and J ends lost 1 base and 5 bases respectively, with 8 bases between them. As DNA, the CDR3 is TGTGCCAGCTCACCACAGGAGGAGGAGACCCAGTACTTC. Protein: CASSPQEEETQYF.

This sequence joins TRBV27 and TRBJ2-1; 9 nucleotides agree with TRBD2. The CDR3 contains 17 residues. The germline V gene has CDR1 MNHEY and CDR2 SMNVEV (reference sequence). Trimming at V came to 4 bases and at J to 5 bases, leaving 12 bases not matched to a gene. The CDR3 DNA sequence: TGTGCCAGCAGTTCCGATTGGGGAGCGGGGGGACACAATGAGCAGTTCTTC. Its protein product is CASSSDWGAGGHNEQFF.

J is TRBJ2-5 and V is TRBV19, with D hard to call. V lost 3 bases and J 1 base, leaving 12 bases between the germline ends. Looked up from germline, CDR1 is LNHDA and CDR2 is SQIVND (reference sequence). The CDR3 contains 15 residues. This chain's CDR3 is CASSIDRQTQETQYF. The DNA of the CDR3 is TGTGCCAGTAGTATTGATCGGCAGACCCAAGAGACCCAGTACTTC.